The next 17 T cell receptor beta chains were all read from a single sample in a study of blood T cell repertoires in COVID-19 (dated by TCRdb to 2020 to 2021). Library generation was performed with the immunoSEQ multiplex PCR assay. Sourced from immuneACCESS, this table was stored by TCRdb with only in-frame sequences that have V and J called. A share of the clones is absent; for the studies checked, an unresolved V gene accounts for under half, and the remainder has no known explanation. The sample has 68,000 or so clones on record, more than 70% of them singletons. The ten largest account for roughly 3% of the sample. Sequenced input: peripheral blood. All receptors come from a man aged 65 to 85 with active or convalescent COVID-19.

This clone has only one observation. The chain has TRBV19 and TRBJ1-5, with TRBD1 as a possible D gene (5 bases). The V gene lost 4 bases and the J gene lost 3 bases, with 7 bases spanning the gap. This CDR3 is 13 amino acids long. Per germline, CDR1 LNHDA and CDR2 SQIVND (reference sequence). CDR3 protein: CASSKTANQPQHF. The DNA of the CDR3 is TGTGCCAGTAGTAAGACAGCCAATCAGCCCCAGCATTTT.

The CDR3: CASRGQGVYGYTF. The CDR3 DNA follows: TGTGCCAGCAGGGGACAGGGAGTATATGGCTACACCTTC. This rearrangement joins TRBV25-1 to TRBJ1-2; 9 nucleotides line up with TRBD1. Trimming at V came to 6 bases and at J to 5 bases, leaving 4 bases not matched to a gene. The CDR3 spans 13 residues. Germline V CDR1 and CDR2: MGHDK, SYGVNS.

The V and J genes are TRBV6-6 and TRBJ2-7, with a weak D call TRBD1 (5 bases). CDR3 length equals 15 residues. Germline lookup yields CDR1 MNHNY and CDR2 SVGAGI (reference sequence). V was clipped by 1 base and J by 0 bases, with 10 bases between them. CDR3 nucleotides: TGTGCCAGCAGTTACTGGGGCGGTAGCTCCTACGAGCAGTACTTC. Translation: CASSYWGGSSYEQYF.

The chain carries TRBV6-1 and TRBJ1-1; D ambiguous. The V gene lost 3 bases and the J gene lost 1 base, with 15 bases spanning the gap. CDR3 length: 16 amino acids. Germline V gives CDR1 MNHNS, CDR2 SASEGT. The CDR3 spells CASSDALNRGNTEAFF. The CDR3 coding sequence is TGTGCCAGCAGTGACGCGCTAAATCGAGGGAACACTGAAGCTTTCTTT.

The V and J genes are TRBV23-1 and TRBJ2-3; 14 nucleotides align to TRBD2. TRBV23-1 is filed as an ORF, its function uncertain. Unmatched junction bases numbered 8, after V lost 2 bases and J lost 4 bases. This CDR3 has 18 amino acids. The CDR3 loop is CASSQPGLAGVRPDTQYF. The CDR3 DNA sequence: TGCGCCAGCAGTCAACCGGGACTAGCGGGAGTTAGACCAGATACGCAGTATTTT.

V gene TRBV10-3 combines with J gene TRBJ2-2; TRBD2 agrees at 12 bases. The germline CDR1 and CDR2 sequences are ENHRY and SYGVKD. V lost 2 bases and J lost 7; bases outside the gene matches: 5. The CDR3 runs to 16 residues. The CDR3 is CAISEPTSGRSGELFF. CDR3 sequence (DNA): TGTGCCATCAGTGAGCCGACTAGCGGGAGAAGCGGGGAGCTGTTTTTT.

The rearrangement joins TRBV6-5 to TRBJ2-7; no clear D. V was pared by 2 bases and J by 2 bases, with 16 bases between. The CDR3 extends over 16 amino acids. Per the germline V gene, CDR1 is MNHEY and CDR2 is SVGAGI. The CDR3 spells CASSYKSTWPPYEQYF. CDR3 in DNA: TGTGCCAGCAGTTACAAATCCACATGGCCCCCCTACGAGCAGTACTTC.

This chain connects TRBV7-2 to TRBJ1-2; the match to TRBD1 covers 7 bases. The CDR3 has 14 residues. Germline CDR1 and CDR2: SGHTA and FQGNSA. V was clipped by 5 bases and J by 2 bases; unmatched bases: 5. The CDR3 DNA reads as TGTGCCAGCAGCAGAGGGACAGTCAACTATGGCTACACCTTC. Translation gives CASSRGTVNYGYTF. Full variable domain (rest looked up from reference TRBV7-2 and TRBJ1-2): GAGVSQSPSNKVTEKGKDVELRCDPISGHTALYWYRQSLGQGLEFLIYFQGNSAPDKSGLPSDRFSAERTGGSVSTLTIQRTQQEDSAVYLCASSRGTVNYGYTFGSGTRLTVV.

The chain uses TRBV7-2 and TRBJ2-7, with 9 positions matching TRBD1. This CDR3 has 14 amino acids. The junction had 5 bases not matched to a gene; V was cut back by 4 bases and J by 4 bases. Germline V gene lookup returns CDR1 SGHTA and CDR2 FQGNSA. The CDR3 protein is CASSSTGQGYEQYF. CDR3 in DNA: TGTGCCAGCAGCTCCACGGGACAGGGTTACGAGCAGTACTTC.

The chain has TRBV6-6 and TRBJ1-1, with D maybe TRBD1 (5 bases). Trimming removed 4 bases from V and 4 bases from J, with 13 bases in between. This CDR3 region has 14 residues. Germline V gene data show CDR1 as MNHNY and CDR2 as SVGAGI (reference sequence). The CDR3 here is CASSSWTGGTEAFF. DNA of the CDR3: TGTGCCAGCAGTTCTTGGACCGGGGGCACTGAAGCTTTCTTT.

The chain recombines TRBV4-1 with TRBJ2-1; D ambiguous. Germline loops: CDR1 MGHRA, CDR2 YSYEKL. Trimming removed 2 bases from V and 2 bases from J, with 10 bases in between. CDR3 length: 15 residues. The CDR3 protein is CASSQIPGTYNEQFF. The CDR3 DNA sequence: TGCGCCAGCAGCCAAATTCCTGGCACCTACAATGAGCAGTTCTTC.

The chain uses TRBV5-1 and TRBJ2-5; a possible D gene is TRBD2 (6 bases). With 3 bases removed from V and 4 bases from J, the gap between germline ends came to 13 bases. CDR3 size: 14 residues. Germline V CDR1 and CDR2: SGHRS, YFSETQ. The CDR3 loop is CASSSDGGRETQYF. CDR3 nucleotides: TGCGCCAGCAGCTCGGACGGGGGTCGAGAGACCCAGTACTTC.

V and J are TRBV9 and TRBJ1-1, with a tentative D call TRBD1 (6 bases). The length of the CDR3 is 14 residues. Per the germline V gene, CDR1 is SGDLS and CDR2 is YYNGEE. With 2 bases removed from V and 5 bases from J, the gap between germline ends came to 13 bases. In DNA form, the CDR3 reads TGTGCCAGCAGCGTCCGACAGGTTGAAACTGAAGCTTTCTTT. This codes for CASSVRQVETEAFF.

This chain links TRBV7-2 with TRBJ2-1; TRBD2 agrees at 8 bases. This CDR3 contains 14 residues. V shed 5 bases, J shed 7 bases, and the junction held 7 bases outside the gene matches. The germline V gene encodes CDR1 SGHTA and CDR2 FQGNSA. The CDR3 sequence: CASSTGLAENEQFF. DNA for the CDR3: TGTGCCAGCAGCACAGGACTAGCAGAGAATGAGCAGTTCTTC.

This clone was seen more than once but under ten times. The chain recombines TRBV6-5 with TRBJ2-2; D unclear. The CDR3 spans 13 residues. Trimming took off 5 bases at V and 6 bases at J, with 10 bases between the two ends. Looked up from germline, CDR1 is MNHEY and CDR2 is SVGAGI. CDR3 DNA: TGTGCCAGCAGTCATTATAGTGCCGGGGAGCTGTTTTTT. Its protein is CASSHYSAGELFF.

This chain links TRBV2 with TRBJ1-4, with a weak D call TRBD1 (6 bases). Germline assignment: CDR1 SNHLY and CDR2 FYNNEI. V lost 4 bases, J lost 8 bases, and 17 bases lay in between. This CDR3 has 15 amino acids. CDR3 residues: CASSVVNRVGEKLFF. The CDR3 bases are TGTGCCAGCAGTGTGGTGAACAGGGTAGGAGAAAAACTGTTTTTT.

The CDR3 DNA sequence: TGTGCCAGCGGGGGGGCGCGTGGCAATCAGCCCCAGCATTTT. It encodes CASGGARGNQPQHF. The J gene is TRBJ1-5, the V gene TRBV2, with D possibly being TRBD1 (6 bases). The germline CDR1 and CDR2 sequences are SNHLY and FYNNEI. This CDR3 has 14 amino acids. With 8 bases removed from V and 2 bases from J, the gap between germline ends came to 13 bases.